The 5 T cell receptor beta chains listed next were all sequenced from one sample in a study of response to subunit inactivated influenza vaccine. TCRdb passed the RT-PCR reads through MiXCR, listing each CDR3 protein once. The table includes about 240,000 distinct CDR3 sequences, about 12% detected once. The sequences come from non-naive T cells sorted from PBMCs, collected approximately 15 days before vaccination. All receptors derive from a middle-aged man who received an inactivated influenza vaccine.

Ten or more counts support this clonotype. The gene calls are TRBV7-6 and TRBJ1-6; TRBD1 might be the D (5 bases). CDR3 length equals 14 residues. Germline V gene lookup returns CDR1 SGHVS and CDR2 FNYEAQ. Deletions cut 1 base from V and 5 bases from J, with 6 bases between. The CDR3 spells CASSLGQHNSPLHF. CDR3 sequence (DNA): TGTGCCAGCAGCTTAGGACAGCATAATTCACCCCTCCACTTT. The full variable domain, rest sourced from reference TRBV7-6 and TRBJ1-6, is GAGVSQSPRYKVTKRGQDVALRCDPISGHVSLYWYRQALGQGPEFLTYFNYEAQQDKSGLPNDRFSAERPEGSISTLTIQRTEQRDSAMYRCASSLGQHNSPLHFGNGTRLTVT.

This clonotype was found a few times. This chain connects TRBV9 to TRBJ1-6, with D perhaps matching TRBD1 (5 bases). Between the trimmed V and J ends, which lost 0 bases and 13 bases, there was a span of 17 bases. Germline V gene sequence: CDR1 SGDLS, CDR2 YYNGEE. This CDR3 is 15 amino acids long. CDR3 in amino acids: CASSVDPGTSSPLHF. The CDR3 DNA follows: TGTGCCAGCAGCGTAGATCCGGGGACCAGCTCCCCCCTCCACTTT.

This clonotype has more than one count but fewer than ten. This chain connects TRBV10-3 to TRBJ1-1; TRBD1 is a possible D gene (6 bases). Germline CDR1 and CDR2: ENHRY and SYGVKD. V shed 5 bases and J shed 5 bases, with 12 bases lying between them. CDR3 length equals 13 residues. The CDR3 DNA reads TGTGCCATCAGTTCTGGGACACCGACTGAAGCTTTCTTT. This codes for CAISSGTPTEAFF.

V usage is TRBV12-3 or TRBV12-4 and J usage is TRBJ1-2; D remains unclear. Between the trimmed V and J ends, which lost 7 bases and 3 bases, there was a span of 12 bases. The CDR3 is made up of 13 amino acids. This chain's CDR3 is CASKVAGDYGYTF. CDR3 nucleotides: TGTGCCAGCAAGGTAGCCGGGGACTATGGCTACACCTTC.

This chain connects TRBV11-2 to TRBJ1-6; TRBD1 matches at 7 bases. The length of the CDR3 is 15 residues. The ends lost 5 bases at V and 9 bases at J; junction bases unmatched: 10. CDR1 and CDR2 from the germline V gene are SGHAT and FQNNGV. The CDR3 DNA follows: TGTGCCAGCAGCCCTTTGACAGGGATTACTTCACCCCTCCACTTT. Translation: CASSPLTGITSPLHF.